This note documents a single TCR beta chain sequence. This clone has a handful of counts. There is no known antigen for this receptor. Per-nucleotide qualities are absent, and no much larger clonotype sits a single base away. The source of the sample is a study of beta chain features in type 1 diabetes (dated by TCRdb to the late 2010s). About the investigation overall: Mean age, gender distribution, total cell number and subset yield were not different between patients and healthy donors. A total of 100 million to 110 million sorted cells were examined across all samples, and a strong correlation was observed between cell number per subset and RNA yield. In the study, TCRB repertoires of sorted circulating CD4+ T cell subsets from recently diagnosed type 1 diabetes patients were compared with those of matched healthy donors. Regulatory and stem cell-like memory subsets were isolated from only 8 patients and roughly 8 healthy donors, whereas naive and central memory subsets came from all 30 or so donors.

The entire amount of isolated RNA was reverse transcribed using the High Capacity cDNA Reverse Transcription Kit, so the sequenced TCRB transcripts were expressed ones. Deep immunoSEQ sequencing was performed on naive, central memory and regulatory T cell samples, with an average of about 4 million total reads per sample. Sorted cells were lysed in RLT buffer and RNA was extracted with DNase-treated RNeasy Micro or Mini kits, depending on cell number. To prevent cross-contamination, every cell subset was processed on its own, while patient and healthy donor samples were processed together. The immunoSEQ multiplex PCR was used to amplify TCRB sequences from cDNA, yielding 87-bp fragments that span the CDR3 region. The amplicons were sequenced using the Illumina HiSeq platform. The source study handled its data this way. PCR bias was corrected computationally using synthetic template baselines, and reads within Hamming distance 2 were collapsed, with unmergeable singletons discarded. Reads were aligned against IMGT so that V, D and J genes, CDR3 length and insertions or deletions at six rearrangement sites could be assigned. Within each subset, clonotype counts were normalized to the number of sorted cells before true diversity and Gini coefficients were calculated with the tcR R package. Repertoire sharing was quantified using the overlap coefficient calculated on TCRB nucleotide sequences. Out-of-frame TCRB sequences from naive cells were analyzed as a proxy for the pre-selection repertoire. The table comes from immuneACCESS by way of TCRdb, which keeps in-frame sequences with V and J called. Part of the clones is missing from these tables; in studies checked, under half for an unresolved V gene and the rest for unknown reasons. The V and J calls and clone size are taken from that table; D and trimming were inferred from the DNA. Across this sample there are approximately 250,000 clones, with 24% seen only once. The top ten constitute roughly 0.011% of the sample.

What the work shows at the level of the full study, not this receptor alone: Only small numbers of individuals were included in the HLA sub-analyses, which left unresolved whether HLA type had any influence on TCRB rearrangement. At VDJ recombination sites, patients with type 1 diabetes made fewer insertions and deleted more nucleotides, a pattern implying thymic rearrangement abnormalities. Shorter templates might be favored by PCR, yet because patient and control samples were amplified and corrected together, any such skew would affect both groups equally. Because cDNA was sequenced instead of genomic DNA, activated cells with high expression could be over-represented, although the groups did not differ in activation or CD3 levels. Type 1 diabetes patients showed a moderate but significant shortening of TCRB CDR3 length in all four CD4+ subsets. Naive, central memory and regulatory TCRB repertoires appeared to be more alike among patients than among healthy donors.

Reading the germline V gene (reference sequence) gives CDR1 GTSNPN and CDR2 SVGIG. From cysteine to phenylalanine, the CDR3 is 14 amino acids long. The read is trimmed to its CDR3 DNA, 42 bases read in frame from base 1. A distance of 10 bases separates the germline ends of V and J, which lose 2 bases and 2 bases respectively. Each donor gave one peripheral blood draw, averaging approximately 0.12 L, which was collected into heparinised tubes. A BD FACSAria II was used to sort naive, central memory, regulatory and stem cell-like memory CD4+ T cells with a panel that included CD45RO, CCR7, CD25, CD127, CD95 and CD27. All sorted populations exceeded 95% purity. PBMCs were isolated right away by Lymphoprep density gradient centrifugation and were stained directly, without culture. Samples were stained and sorted in pairs, with one healthy donor and one patient per experiment, so that batch effects were minimized.

The chain was built from TRBV30 and TRBJ1-5; tentative D gene TRBD1, with 5 bases matching. Material for sequencing was naive CD4+ T cells from blood. The cell subset or site label on this specimen signifies: true naive CD4+ T cells. The sequence came from a woman in her twenties or thirties with type 1 diabetes. Here is the DNA: TGTGCCTGGAGTCAGGGATTGCGCAATCAGCCCCAGCATTTT. This yields the protein CAWSQGLRNQPQHF.